These 27 T cell receptor beta chains were all obtained from the same sample, sequenced in a study of T cells after yellow fever vaccination. TCRdb recomputed calls from the 5' RACE reads with MiXCR, one row per CDR3 protein. The data show about 510,000 distinct CDR3 sequences, with around a fifth seen just once and about 16% held by the top ten. The specimen was PBMCs, collected about 20 days after the first yellow fever vaccination. The receptors stem from a young man who received the YFV17D yellow fever vaccine.

V is TRBV6-2 or TRBV6-3 and J is TRBJ2-7; D is uncertain. The germline V gene encodes CDR1 MNHEY and CDR2 SVGEGT. This CDR3 comprises 14 residues. The V gene lost 6 bases and the J gene lost 4 bases, with 16 bases spanning the gap. CDR3 loop: CASSPPITAYEQYF. As DNA, the CDR3 is TGTGCCAGCAGCCCCCCCATCACAGCGTACGAGCAGTACTTC.

V is TRBV14 and J is TRBJ1-3; no firm D call. The CDR3 contains 14 residues. CDR1 and CDR2 (germline): SGHDN, FVKESK. Trimming took off 5 bases at V and 4 bases at J, with 12 bases between the two ends. CDR3 in amino acids: CASSSTPLGNTIYF. As DNA, the CDR3 is TGTGCCAGCAGCTCAACGCCTCTGGGAAACACCATATATTTT.

V is TRBV20-1 and J is TRBJ2-3, with D uncertain. The germline V gene encodes CDR1 DFQATT and CDR2 SNEGSKA (reference sequence). This CDR3 region has 17 residues. The V end was cut by 2 bases, the J end by 0 bases, with 18 bases between. The CDR3 is CSARSTTGQPSTDTQYF. As DNA, the CDR3 is TGCAGTGCTAGAAGCACTACGGGCCAGCCCAGCACAGATACGCAGTATTTT.

The sample holds a few counts of this clonotype. This sequence joins TRBV6-2 or TRBV6-3 and TRBJ2-3; no clear D gene. The CDR3 spans 15 residues. CDR1 MNHEY and CDR2 SVGEGT come from the germline V gene. Trimming pared 0 bases from V and 0 bases from J, leaving 7 bases between. The CDR3 loop is CASSYSEDSTDTQYF. CDR3 bases: TGTGCCAGCAGTTACTCTGAGGACAGCACAGATACGCAGTATTTT.

CDR3 in DNA: TGTGCCAGTAGCTTCAGCCTCTCCTACGAGCAGTACTTC. Translating gives CASSFSLSYEQYF. The rearrangement joins TRBV19 to TRBJ2-7; D ambiguous. Per germline, CDR1 LNHDA and CDR2 SQIVND (reference sequence). With 6 bases removed from V and 0 bases from J, the gap between germline ends came to 9 bases. The CDR3 length is 13 residues.

The CDR3 loop is CASSLSAGDSGEQYV. The CDR3 DNA is TGTGCCAGCAGTCTCTCGGCCGGGGACTCGGGAGAGCAGTACGTC. V is TRBV28 and J is TRBJ2-7; D possibly corresponds to TRBD2 (6 bases). V lost 5 bases and J 7 bases, leaving 21 bases between the germline ends. CDR1 and CDR2 from the germline V gene are MDHEN and SYDVKM. The CDR3 extends over 15 amino acids.

Only a few counts were recorded for this clonotype. V and J are TRBV4-1 and TRBJ2-7; D remains ambiguous. Per the germline V gene, CDR1 is MGHRA and CDR2 is YSYEKL. The CDR3 is 15 residues long. V was clipped by 2 bases and J by 5 bases, with 16 bases between them. CDR3 protein: CASSQMPTPKDEQYF. The DNA for the CDR3 is TGCGCCAGCAGCCAAATGCCGACCCCTAAGGACGAGCAGTACTTC.

The V and J genes are TRBV7-3 and TRBJ2-1; TRBD2 might be the D (6 bases). Trimming removed 0 bases from V and 1 base from J, with 13 bases in between. The CDR3 length is 17 residues. Germline CDR1 reads SGHTA; CDR2 reads FQGTGA. The CDR3 region is CASSLTPGRRSYNEQFF. The CDR3 nucleotides read TGTGCCAGCAGCTTAACGCCAGGGAGGAGATCCTACAATGAGCAGTTCTTC.

In DNA, the CDR3 is TGCAGCGTTGAAGATCGAAGGACAGAAGCGGAGACCCAGTACTTC. It translates to CSVEDRRTEAETQYF. This chain connects TRBV29-1 to TRBJ2-5, with D perhaps TRBD1 (6 bases). This CDR3 spans 15 amino acids. V shed 0 bases and J shed 5 bases, with 16 bases lying between them. Germline CDR1 reads SQVTM; CDR2 reads ANQGSEA. Full variable domain (rest looked up from reference TRBV29-1 and TRBJ2-5): SAVISQKPSRDICQRGTSLTIQCQVDSQVTMMFWYRQQPGQSLTLIATANQGSEATYESGFVIDKFPISRPNLTFSTLTVSNMSPEDSSIYLCSVEDRRTEAETQYFGPGTRLLVL.

The CDR3: CASSMTGIGGELFF. The CDR3, as DNA: TGTGCCAGCAGTATGACAGGGATTGGCGGGGAGCTGTTTTTT. The chain recombines TRBV2 with TRBJ2-2; 7 bases fit TRBD1. With V trimmed by 5 bases and J by 7 bases, 7 bases remained unmatched. This CDR3 contains 14 residues. The V gene's germline CDR1 is SNHLY and CDR2 FYNNEI.

V gene TRBV9 combines with J gene TRBJ2-5; 7 nucleotides line up with TRBD2. CDR3 length: 15 residues. Germline CDR1 SGDLS, CDR2 YYNGEE. J was trimmed by 3 bases and V by 0 bases; bases with no gene match: 5. CDR3 residues: CASSVGTRAEETQYF. DNA for the CDR3: TGTGCCAGCAGCGTAGGGACTAGGGCCGAAGAGACCCAGTACTTC.

This clonotype has a handful of counts. The V and J genes are TRBV20-1 and TRBJ1-1; 7 bases are shared with TRBD1. Germline V CDR1 and CDR2: DFQATT, SNEGSKA (reference sequence). V lost 2 bases to trimming and J lost 5 bases; unmatched junction nucleotides: 5. CDR3 length equals 13 residues. The CDR3 DNA sequence: TGCAGTGCTAGACCGACAGGGAATACTGAAGCTTTCTTT. Amino acids: CSARPTGNTEAFF.

This clonotype has at least ten counts. The rearrangement links TRBV5-1 to TRBJ2-3; 11 nucleotides line up with TRBD2. V was pared by 2 bases and J by 6 bases, with 8 bases of the junction left unmatched. CDR1 is SGHRS, CDR2 YFSETQ, per germline. The CDR3 spans 16 residues. In DNA, the CDR3 is TGCGCCAGCAGCTTAGGAGAGGGACTAGCGGTGGATACGCAGTATTTT. It specifies CASSLGEGLAVDTQYF.

This clonotype was picked up a small number of times. This rearrangement joins TRBV6-6 to TRBJ2-7; 7 nucleotides line up with TRBD2. V lost 7 bases to trimming and J lost 3 bases; unmatched junction nucleotides: 6. The germline V gene encodes CDR1 MNHNY and CDR2 SVGAGI (reference sequence). The CDR3 sequence is 13 residues long. CDR3 DNA: TGTGCCAGCAAGACCGGGGGGTACTACGAGCAGTACTTC. This translates into CASKTGGYYEQYF.

This clonotype was counted ten times or more. This chain links TRBV7-9 with TRBJ2-2, with 8 bases fitting TRBD2. V lost 3 bases to trimming and J lost 2 bases; unmatched junction nucleotides: 5. CDR1 SEHNR and CDR2 FQNEAQ come from the germline V gene (reference sequence). The CDR3 totals 16 residues. CDR3 sequence reads: CASSLASGSNTGELFF. The CDR3 DNA is TGTGCCAGCAGCTTGGCTAGCGGGTCCAACACCGGGGAGCTGTTTTTT.

This clonotype occurred a few times. The chain has TRBV19 and TRBJ1-2, with D uncertain. CDR1 is LNHDA and CDR2 is SQIVND in the germline V gene (reference sequence). The V end lost 8 bases, the J end lost 4 bases, and 20 bases lay between the germline ends. CDR3 length: 15 amino acids. CDR3 sequence (DNA): TGTGCCAGTGCACAACCCGGGAGCTGGGCCTATGGCTACACCTTC. Its protein is CASAQPGSWAYGYTF.

V gene TRBV4-1 combines with J gene TRBJ2-7; D uncertain. Germline CDR1 is MGHRA and CDR2 is YSYEKL. Trimming removed 1 base at V and 7 bases at J, with 14 bases between. CDR3 size: 14 residues. This CDR3 is CASSQALTTGEQYV. The CDR3 DNA sequence: TGCGCCAGCAGCCAAGCCCTGACAACTGGGGAGCAGTACGTC.

This rearrangement joins TRBV5-8 to TRBJ2-7; the D gene is possibly TRBD1 (5 bases). The germline V and J ends were trimmed by 7 bases and 3 bases, with 11 bases remaining between them. Per the germline V gene, CDR1 is SGHTS and CDR2 is YDEGEE. This CDR3 is 12 amino acids long. CDR3 coding DNA: TGTGCCAGCGATAGACAGATCTACGAGCAGTACGTC. Its protein product is CASDRQIYEQYV.

V is TRBV20-1 and J is TRBJ2-7; 8 nucleotides agree with TRBD1. In germline, CDR1 is DFQATT, CDR2 SNEGSKA (reference sequence). The CDR3 spans 16 residues. Unmatched junction bases numbered 12, after V lost 5 bases and J lost 0 bases. CDR3 coding DNA: TGCAGTGCTGAGGGACAGGAGGCCTTGAACTCCTACGAGCAGTACTTC. It yields the protein CSAEGQEALNSYEQYF.

The CDR3 DNA is TGTGCCAGCTCACCCAGACGGAATTCACCCCTCCACTTT. Amino acids: CASSPRRNSPLHF. The chain has TRBV18 and TRBJ1-6; D uncertain. The length of the CDR3 is 13 residues. V shed 3 bases and J shed 7 bases, with 7 bases lying between them. Germline V gives CDR1 KGHSH, CDR2 LQKENI.

This chain uses TRBV7-9 with TRBJ2-7; D might be TRBD2 (6 bases). Germline V CDR1 and CDR2: SEHNR, FQNEAQ (reference sequence). There are 13 residues in the CDR3. Trimming took off 5 bases at V and 4 bases at J, with 12 bases between the two ends. The CDR3 DNA follows: TGTGCCAGCAGCGACGGGGACTCGTACGAGCAGTACGTC. It encodes CASSDGDSYEQYV.

Ten or more counts support this clonotype. This sequence joins TRBV12-3 or TRBV12-4 and TRBJ1-6; D unclear. V lost 1 base to trimming and J lost 10 bases, with 5 bases between them. The CDR3 length is 12 residues. CDR3: CASSLEGSPLHF. The DNA of the CDR3 is TGTGCCAGCAGTTTAGAAGGATCACCCCTCCACTTT.

This clonotype was seen a handful of times. This chain connects TRBV2 to TRBJ2-3, with no clear D. Trimming left V 6 bases short and J 2 bases short, with 12 bases between. Germline assignment: CDR1 SNHLY and CDR2 FYNNEI. The CDR3 spans 14 residues. The CDR3 is CASSVWKDTDTQYF. The CDR3 nucleotides read TGTGCCAGCAGCGTTTGGAAGGACACAGATACGCAGTATTTT.

V and J are TRBV7-2 and TRBJ2-2; maybe TRBD2 (6 bases). The length of the CDR3 is 15 residues. V was cut by 4 bases and J by 4 bases, with 13 bases left in between. Per germline, CDR1 SGHTA and CDR2 FQGNSA. DNA for the CDR3: TGTGCCAGCAGCTCACTGGGGGGTTTCACCGGGGAGCTGTTTTTT. This codes for CASSSLGGFTGELFF.

A few counts support this clonotype. The chain carries TRBV4-1 and TRBJ2-1; 8 bases are a match to TRBD1. V gave up 2 bases and J gave up 0 bases; unmatched junction bases: 6. Germline CDR1 MGHRA, CDR2 YSYEKL. The CDR3 is 17 amino acids. The CDR3 bases are TGCGCCAGCAGCCAACGCCTAACAGGGGGCTCCTACAATGAGCAGTTCTTC. As protein: CASSQRLTGGSYNEQFF.

This chain links TRBV7-9 with TRBJ1-1; D not certain. The V end lost 11 bases, the J end lost 3 bases, and 10 bases lay between the germline ends. Germline loops: CDR1 SEHNR, CDR2 FQNEAQ (reference sequence). The CDR3 consists of 11 residues. CDR3 loop: CAVYGDTEAFF. In DNA, the CDR3 is TGTGCCGTCTACGGCGACACTGAAGCTTTCTTT.

This clonotype has only a few counts. The chain is built from TRBV4-1 and TRBJ1-4, with D possibly TRBD1 on 6 matching bases. Germline V gene lookup returns CDR1 MGHRA and CDR2 YSYEKL. The CDR3 loop spans 15 amino acids. Trimming pared 3 bases from V and 8 bases from J, leaving 16 bases between. The chain's CDR3 is CASSHRGGAYEKLFF. The CDR3 nucleotides read TGCGCCAGCAGCCACCGCGGGGGCGCGTACGAAAAACTGTTTTTT.